These 29 T cell receptor beta chains originate from one sample sequenced in a study of T cell responses to AZD1222 COVID-19 vaccine. Assay: immunoSEQ multiplex PCR; the TCRdb copy retains only in-frame clones and omits some. The sample consists of about 150,000 clones, about nine tenths of them appearing once. The input for sequencing was peripheral blood, taken on day 0 of AZD1222 vaccination. The receptor set was obtained from an adult in good health.

The gene calls are TRBV10-3 and TRBJ2-1, with 11 bases identical to TRBD2. The J segment lost 1 base and the V segment lost 7 bases, leaving 3 bases of the junction unmatched. Germline V gives CDR1 ENHRY, CDR2 SYGVKD. There are 15 residues in the CDR3. In DNA form, the CDR3 reads TGTGCCATCACCGGGACTAGCGGTTCCTACAATGAGCAGTTCTTC. The encoded protein is CAITGTSGSYNEQFF.

V gene TRBV27 combines with J gene TRBJ2-1; D possibly uses TRBD1 or TRBD2 (5 bases each). Germline assignment: CDR1 MNHEY and CDR2 SMNVEV (reference sequence). Trimming took 5 bases from V and 8 from J, leaving 16 bases between them. The CDR3 loop spans 14 amino acids. CDR3: CASSSRESGDEQFF. The CDR3 DNA is TGTGCCAGCAGTAGCAGGGAGAGTGGCGATGAGCAGTTCTTC.

This sequence joins TRBV4-3 and TRBJ1-5; D not resolved. V lost 0 bases to trimming and J lost 2 bases, with 11 bases between them. CDR1 is LGHNA, CDR2 YSLEER, per germline. The CDR3 is 16 residues long. CDR3 in amino acids: CASSQDYSDGNQPQHF. DNA of the CDR3: TGCGCCAGCAGCCAAGATTATTCAGATGGCAATCAGCCCCAGCATTTT.

In its sample, this clone was seen once. The chain employs TRBV27 and TRBJ2-1; 13 bases agree with TRBD2. This CDR3 comprises 21 residues. Germline-derived CDR1 and CDR2 are MNHEY and SMNVEV (reference sequence). Trimming at V came to 5 bases and at J to 0 bases, leaving 16 bases not matched to a gene. The CDR3 DNA sequence: TGTGCCAGCAGTACCCTCCCCCCAGGGACTAGCGGGGTTAGCTCCTACAATGAGCAGTTCTTC. Translating it yields CASSTLPPGTSGVSSYNEQFF.

The chain joins TRBV11-1 to TRBJ2-7; D gene uncertain. The CDR3 runs 14 residues. Germline CDR1 SGHAT, CDR2 FQDESV (reference sequence). The germline V and J ends were trimmed by 4 bases and 0 bases, with 10 bases remaining between them. The DNA of the CDR3 is TGTGCCAGCAGCTCTCCTCGAAGCTCCTACGAGCAGTACTTC. Protein sequence: CASSSPRSSYEQYF.

The chain recombines TRBV7-3 with TRBJ2-7, with D unresolved. The CDR3 extends over 13 amino acids. The V gene's germline CDR1 is SGHTA and CDR2 FQGTGA. V lost 2 bases and J lost 1, with 6 bases in between. The CDR3 here is CASSLSGSYEQYF. The CDR3 region has the DNA TGTGCCAGCAGCTTATCGGGTTCCTACGAGCAGTACTTC.

The gene calls are TRBV19 and TRBJ2-1; D gene ambiguous. The CDR3 has 11 amino acids. Looked up from germline, CDR1 is LNHDA and CDR2 is SQIVND (reference sequence). V lost 9 bases and J 4 bases, leaving 7 bases between the germline ends. The CDR3, as DNA: TGTGCCAGCTATTCTTACAATGAGCAGTTCTTC. Its translation is CASYSYNEQFF.

The rearrangement uses TRBV4-1 and TRBJ1-5; TRBD1 is a possible D gene (6 bases). Per the germline V gene, CDR1 is MGHRA and CDR2 is YSYEKL. Between the trimmed V and J ends, which lost 4 bases and 4 bases, there was a span of 11 bases. The CDR3 sequence is 14 residues long. The CDR3 sequence: CASSRDRNNQPQHF. As DNA, the CDR3 is TGCGCCAGCAGCCGAGACAGGAATAATCAGCCCCAGCATTTT.

The V and J genes are TRBV10-3 and TRBJ1-3; D is unclear. V gave up 4 bases and J gave up 0 bases, with 7 bases separating them. The CDR3 has 14 residues. Germline CDR1 reads ENHRY; CDR2 reads SYGVKD. The CDR3 spells CAISAGSSGNTIYF. CDR3 bases: TGTGCCATCAGTGCGGGGAGCTCTGGAAACACCATATATTTT.

The rearrangement uses TRBV5-5 and TRBJ1-3; D not certain. Germline V gives CDR1 SGHKS, CDR2 YYEKEE (reference sequence). The germline V and J ends were trimmed by 0 bases and 0 bases, with 10 bases remaining between them. This CDR3 spans 16 amino acids. The CDR3 region is CASSLADFDSGNTIYF. The CDR3 DNA sequence: TGTGCCAGCAGCTTGGCGGACTTCGACTCTGGAAACACCATATATTTT.

The CDR3 loop reads CASTRSSGYGEKLFF. The CDR3 coding sequence is TGTGCCAGCACCAGAAGTTCCGGTTATGGAGAAAAACTGTTTTTT. This chain links TRBV28 with TRBJ1-4, with D uncertain. Germline assignment: CDR1 MDHEN and CDR2 SYDVKM. The CDR3 totals 15 residues. The V end lost 7 bases, the J end lost 8 bases, and 20 bases lay between the germline ends.

The chain uses TRBV19 and TRBJ2-7; the match to TRBD1 covers 7 bases. After removal of 3 bases from V and 1 base from J, the junction contained 3 bases not matched to a gene. CDR1 LNHDA and CDR2 SQIVND come from the germline V gene (reference sequence). The CDR3 spans 14 residues. The CDR3 region has the DNA TGTGCCAGTAGTATCCGGGACAGTTCCTACGAGCAGTACTTC. Amino acids: CASSIRDSSYEQYF.

The V and J genes are TRBV6-1 and TRBJ2-7; D unclear. The V gene's germline CDR1 is MNHNS and CDR2 SASEGT. The CDR3 length is 13 residues. Trimming removed 1 base at V and 7 bases at J, with 11 bases between. The CDR3: CASSEGVRGEQYF. CDR3 coding DNA: TGTGCCAGCAGTGAAGGGGTTCGCGGAGAGCAGTACTTC.

The chain combines TRBV20-1 with TRBJ2-1; D not resolved. Germline values: CDR1 DFQATT, CDR2 SNEGSKA (reference sequence). The germline V and J ends were trimmed by 2 bases and 5 bases, with 4 bases remaining between them. The CDR3 is 11 amino acids. Here the CDR3 DNA reads TGCAGTGCTAGACGAAACAATGAGCAGTTCTTC. Residues: CSARRNNEQFF.

CDR3 residues: CASSIPGQKYF. CDR3 nucleotide sequence: TGTGCCAGCAGTATCCCGGGACAGAAGTACTTC. This chain links TRBV28 with TRBJ2-7; the match to TRBD1 covers 7 bases. The V segment lost 5 bases and the J segment 11 bases; nucleotides outside the gene matches: 6. The CDR3 runs 11 residues. CDR1 MDHEN and CDR2 SYDVKM come from the germline V gene.

The CDR3 reads CASSPQTLGGYTF. The CDR3 DNA follows: TGTGCCAGCAGTCCCCAGACCCTTGGGGGCTACACCTTC. The rearrangement links TRBV12-3 or TRBV12-4 to TRBJ1-2; the D is unclear. Trimming removed 5 bases at V and 8 bases at J, with 15 bases between. This CDR3 spans 13 amino acids.

The chain recombines TRBV2 with TRBJ2-1; D perhaps matches TRBD1 (5 bases). Per the germline V gene, CDR1 is SNHLY and CDR2 is FYNNEI. Trimming removed 3 bases at V and 4 bases at J, with 16 bases between. This CDR3 has 16 residues. Here the CDR3 DNA reads TGTGCCAGCAGTGAGGTTCGCCGCAGGGTGTACAATGAGCAGTTCTTC. Protein: CASSEVRRRVYNEQFF.

This sequence joins TRBV4-2 and TRBJ2-4, with D possibly being TRBD2 (6 bases). The germline V gene encodes CDR1 LGHNA and CDR2 YNFKEQ. The V end was cut by 3 bases, the J end by 2 bases, with 14 bases between. This CDR3 is built from 16 residues. The CDR3 DNA reads as TGTGCCAGCAGCCATGGGGCACGGGGGACCAAAAACATTCAGTACTTC. Protein sequence: CASSHGARGTKNIQYF.

V usage is TRBV4-1 and J usage is TRBJ2-2, with 16 bases identical to TRBD2. With V trimmed by 5 bases and J by 1 base, 16 bases remained unmatched. This CDR3 has 22 residues. Germline CDR1 reads MGHRA; CDR2 reads YSYEKL. The CDR3 is CASSESLGLAGGPLKNTGELFF. CDR3 bases: TGCGCCAGCAGCGAATCTCTGGGACTAGCGGGAGGGCCATTGAAGAACACCGGGGAGCTGTTTTTT.

This chain links TRBV6-2 or TRBV6-3 with TRBJ2-5; D might be TRBD1 (5 bases). Germline CDR1 reads MNHEY; CDR2 reads SVGEGT. The CDR3 is made up of 14 amino acids. V gave up 2 bases and J gave up 3 bases, with 10 bases separating them. In DNA, the CDR3 is TGTGCCAGCAGTTACATGGACACAGAAGAGACCCAGTACTTC. Protein: CASSYMDTEETQYF.

The chain combines TRBV25-1 with TRBJ1-3; D not certain. The CDR3 totals 12 residues. The germline V gene encodes CDR1 MGHDK and CDR2 SYGVNS. With 2 bases removed from V and 4 bases from J, the gap between germline ends came to 3 bases. This CDR3 reads CASSEPGNTIYF. CDR3 coding DNA: TGTGCCAGCAGTGAACCCGGAAACACCATATATTTT.

The chain has TRBV6-4 and TRBJ2-3; unclear D gene. Germline V gene sequence: CDR1 MRHNA, CDR2 SNTAGT. CDR3 length: 13 amino acids. V dropped 5 bases and J dropped 0 bases, with 6 bases sitting between them. The CDR3 nucleotides read TGTGCCAGCAGTTCCTCTAGCACAGATACGCAGTATTTT. Translated: CASSSSSTDTQYF.

This CDR3 is CASSFFTGELFF. In DNA, the CDR3 is TGTGCCAGCAGTTTTTTCACCGGGGAGCTGTTTTTT. This sequence joins TRBV27 and TRBJ2-2; D unclear. Germline V CDR1 and CDR2: MNHEY, SMNVEV (reference sequence). With 3 bases removed from V and 4 bases from J, the gap between germline ends came to 3 bases. The CDR3 totals 12 residues.

V usage is TRBV19 and J usage is TRBJ1-6, with D unresolved. Germline V lookup: CDR1 LNHDA, CDR2 SQIVND (reference sequence). The V end was cut by 0 bases, the J end by 7 bases, with 7 bases between. This CDR3 has 14 amino acids. The DNA for the CDR3 is TGTGCCAGTAGTATAGATTGGCAGAATTCACCCCTCCACTTT. It yields the protein CASSIDWQNSPLHF. Using reference TRBV19 and TRBJ1-6 for the parts outside the CDR3, the full variable domain is DGGITQSPKYLFRKEGQNVTLSCEQNLNHDAMYWYRQDPGQGLRLIYYSQIVNDFQKGDIAEGYSVSREKKESFPLTVTSAQKNPTAFYLCASSIDWQNSPLHFGNGTRLTVT.

The J gene is TRBJ2-7, the V gene TRBV10-3; the match to TRBD2 covers 7 bases. The CDR3 is 12 amino acids. Per the germline V gene, CDR1 is ENHRY and CDR2 is SYGVKD. V lost 2 bases to trimming and J lost 8 bases; unmatched junction nucleotides: 3. The CDR3 nucleotides read TGTGCCATCAGTGAGCTAGCGGAGAAGCAGTACTTC. This gives the protein CAISELAEKQYF.

This clone was counted once. This rearrangement joins TRBV28 to TRBJ1-5; 11 positions agree with TRBD1. V shed 5 bases and J 4 bases; nucleotides not matched to a gene: 4. CDR1 is MDHEN and CDR2 is SYDVKM in the germline V gene. The length of the CDR3 is 15 residues. Here the CDR3 DNA reads TGTGCCAGCAGTGACCGGGACAGGGGGAATCAGCCCCAGCATTTT. This codes for CASSDRDRGNQPQHF.

The chain recombines TRBV27 with TRBJ2-2; D perhaps matches TRBD1 (7 bases). The CDR3 has 18 residues. Germline assignment: CDR1 MNHEY and CDR2 SMNVEV (reference sequence). Trimming left V 0 bases short and J 4 bases short, with 18 bases between. The DNA of the CDR3 is TGTGCCAGCAGTTTATCAGTAGGAGGAGGGGGCGCCACCGGGGAGCTGTTTTTT. This encodes CASSLSVGGGGATGELFF.

The genes are TRBV19 and TRBJ2-5, with 7 positions matching TRBD2. Germline CDR1 LNHDA, CDR2 SQIVND (reference sequence). V gave up 3 bases and J gave up 0 bases; unmatched junction bases: 4. The CDR3 totals 15 residues. CDR3 sequence (DNA): TGTGCCAGTAGTATCGAAAGCGGGAACCAAGAGACCCAGTACTTC. It encodes CASSIESGNQETQYF.

This clone appeared a single time. The chain combines TRBV7-9 with TRBJ1-1; D not certain. The germline V and J ends were trimmed by 6 bases and 1 base, with 12 bases remaining between them. Looked up from germline, CDR1 is SEHNR and CDR2 is FQNEAQ (reference sequence). The CDR3 runs 14 residues. In DNA, the CDR3 is TGTGCCAGCAGAAAAGTTGAGCAGAACACTGAAGCTTTCTTT. It yields the protein CASRKVEQNTEAFF.